The sequence of this T cell receptor beta chain was determined in a study of Graves' ophthalmopathy and Graves' hyperthyroidism. Study-level information: If no ophthalmopathy appeared within 18 months of follow-up, hyperthyroidism was termed stable.

This clonotype was observed many times. Its specificity is not known. Hyperthyroidism cases were recent diagnoses of under 2 months' duration in people aged 18 to 65. Amplified TCR beta CDR3 regions were obtained using RNA transcripts as template. HTBI primers were used in a first-round RT-PCR, which preceded a second-round multiplex PCR. From the multiplex PCR reads, TCRdb called clonotypes with MiXCR, one entry per CDR3 protein. The sample shows around 1.1 million distinct CDR3 sequences, about 40% of them seen only once. The CDR3 sequence is 14 residues long. V lost 5 bases, J lost 1 base, and 11 bases lay in between. Germline assignment: CDR1 SEHNR and CDR2 FQNEAQ (reference sequence). The study's findings and limits: Cross-validated, the 13-signature model showed 87.88%/81.08% sensitivity/specificity, and 80%/75% in the test set. Most expanded clonotypes in thyroid above 0.001 frequency also showed up in blood.

The rearrangement uses TRBV7-9 and TRBJ2-5; D is ambiguous. This receptor was identified in an adult man with Graves' hyperthyroidism. The source material was peripheral blood or thyroid tissue (not recorded which). CDR3 coding DNA: TGTGCCAGCAGCCCCCCTCCGGGCCAAGAGACCCAGTACTTC. It translates to CASSPPPGQETQYF.